This T cell receptor (beta chain) is from a study of T cell repertoires in cytomegalovirus infection. CDR1 is SGHTA and CDR2 is FQGTGA in the germline V gene. CDR3 length: 12 residues. V lost 4 bases to trimming and J lost 8 bases, with 12 bases between them. TCRdb analysed the reads with MiXCR anew, one entry per CDR3 protein. The repertoire holds about 740,000 distinct CDR3 sequences, with roughly 35% as singletons. Material for sequencing was PBMCs. The receptor was derived from a human donor in good health (CMV status not recorded). Some clones in this sample may be carry-over from other donors' samples. The rearrangement joins TRBV7-3 to TRBJ2-7; TRBD2 might be the D (5 bases). In DNA, the CDR3 is TGTGCCAGCAGCTCAAACGGGGTACAGCAGTACTTC. Amino acid sequence: CASSSNGVQQYF.